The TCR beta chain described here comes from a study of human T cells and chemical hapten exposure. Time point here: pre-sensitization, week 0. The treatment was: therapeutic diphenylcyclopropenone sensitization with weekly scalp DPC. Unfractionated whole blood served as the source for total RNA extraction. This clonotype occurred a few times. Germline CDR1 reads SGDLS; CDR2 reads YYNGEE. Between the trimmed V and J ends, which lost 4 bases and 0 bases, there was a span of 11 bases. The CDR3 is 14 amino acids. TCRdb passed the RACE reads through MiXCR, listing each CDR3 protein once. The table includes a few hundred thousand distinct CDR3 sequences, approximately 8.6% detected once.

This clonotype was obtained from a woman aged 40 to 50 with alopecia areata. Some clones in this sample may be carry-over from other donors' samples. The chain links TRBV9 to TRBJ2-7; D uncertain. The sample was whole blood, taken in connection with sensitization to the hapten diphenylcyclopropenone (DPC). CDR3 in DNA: TGTGCCAGCAGCTCCGACTCTTTCTCCTACGAGCAGTACTTC. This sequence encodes CASSSDSFSYEQYF.